This T cell receptor (beta chain) was sequenced for a study of T cells after yellow fever vaccination. The authors made TCR cDNA by 5'RACE template switching, adding a universal primer site and UMIs. TCRdb re-called the 5' RACE reads through MiXCR, storing one row per CDR3 protein. The sample includes tens of thousands of distinct CDR3 sequences, almost 8% of them seen just once. The V end lost 1 base, the J end lost 1 base, and 14 bases lay between the germline ends. Germline V CDR1 and CDR2: SGHNT, YENEEA. The CDR3 consists of 17 residues. The rearrangement uses TRBV11-3 and TRBJ1-5; weak D call: TRBD1 (6 bases). This sequence was found in a man aged 30-40 years who received the YFV17D yellow fever vaccine. Specimen: CD8+ T cells sorted from PBMCs, collected on the day of the yellow fever booster vaccination. The CDR3 region is CASSLGAGQGSNQPQHF. CDR3 DNA: TGTGCCAGCAGCTTAGGGGCGGGGCAGGGGAGCAATCAGCCCCAGCATTTT.